The rows below give T cell receptor beta chains drawn from one sample of a study of blood T cell repertoires in COVID-19. Assay: immunoSEQ multiplex PCR; the TCRdb copy retains only in-frame clones and omits some. This table holds over 200,000 clones, approximately 86% found once. The specimen was PBMCs or T cells enriched from blood (not recorded which). The receptors were sampled from a man in his late teens or twenties with acute COVID-19. CDR3s include the opening cysteine and the closing phenylalanine or tryptophan. Each record gives: V gene, J gene, D gene, clone size, CDR3 protein, CDR3 DNA. D genes are given only for firm matches. Size is omitted from some rows. Given values are once, few, many or a class for expanded clones.

v_call: TRBV24-1
j_call: TRBJ1-2
d_call: NA
clone_size: few
cdr3_aa: CATSEEQSYGYTF
cdr3_nt: TGTGCCACCAGTGAGGAACAGAGCTATGGCTACACCTTC

v_call: TRBV6-5
j_call: TRBJ1-4
d_call: TRBD1
clone_size: NA
cdr3_aa: CASSYSFGQANEKLFF
cdr3_nt: TGTGCCAGCAGTTACTCCTTCGGACAGGCTAATGAAAAACTGTTTTTT

v_call: TRBV30
j_call: TRBJ2-3
d_call: TRBD2
clone_size: NA
cdr3_aa: CAWKLAGGVGTQYF
cdr3_nt: TGTGCCTGGAAACTAGCGGGAGGAGTAGGTACGCAGTATTTT

v_call: TRBV11-3
j_call: TRBJ1-2
d_call: NA
clone_size: NA
cdr3_aa: CASRKGWGPNGYTF
cdr3_nt: TGTGCCAGCAGAAAAGGCTGGGGGCCGAATGGCTACACCTTC

v_call: TRBV5-1
j_call: TRBJ2-3
d_call: TRBD2
clone_size: NA
cdr3_aa: CASSPGTSGSRADTQYF
cdr3_nt: TGCGCCAGCAGCCCGGGGACTAGCGGGAGTAGGGCAGATACGCAGTATTTT

v_call: TRBV30
j_call: TRBJ1-3
d_call: NA
clone_size: few
cdr3_aa: CAWSVGGQNTIYF
cdr3_nt: TGTGCCTGGAGTGTAGGAGGGCAAAACACCATATATTTT

v_call: TRBV4-3
j_call: TRBJ2-7
d_call: TRBD2
clone_size: NA
cdr3_aa: CASSQGYAGGYEQYF
cdr3_nt: TGCGCCAGCAGCCAAGGGTACGCGGGAGGTTACGAGCAGTACTTC

v_call: TRBV30
j_call: TRBJ1-3
d_call: NA
clone_size: NA
cdr3_aa: CAWTPLRSSGNTIYF
cdr3_nt: TGTGCCTGGACTCCCCTCCGTTCCTCTGGAAACACCATATATTTT

v_call: TRBV30
j_call: TRBJ1-4
d_call: NA
clone_size: NA
cdr3_aa: CAWSSGRVNEKLFF
cdr3_nt: TGTGCCTGGAGTTCGGGCAGGGTAAATGAAAAACTGTTTTTT

v_call: TRBV25-1
j_call: TRBJ2-2
d_call: NA
clone_size: NA
cdr3_aa: CASSGTGFTGELFF
cdr3_nt: TGTGCCAGCAGTGGTACAGGGTTTACCGGGGAGCTGTTTTTT

v_call: TRBV12-3/TRBV12-4
j_call: TRBJ1-1
d_call: NA
clone_size: NA
cdr3_aa: CASSLPGFTEAFF
cdr3_nt: TGTGCCAGCAGTTTACCGGGGTTCACTGAAGCTTTCTTT

v_call: TRBV20-1
j_call: TRBJ2-1
d_call: TRBD2
clone_size: NA
cdr3_aa: CAAGDDEQFF
cdr3_nt: TGTGCCGCGGGGGACGATGAGCAGTTCTTC

v_call: TRBV13
j_call: TRBJ2-7
d_call: TRBD2
clone_size: NA
cdr3_aa: CASSSGLAGLSSYEQYF
cdr3_nt: TGTGCCAGCAGCTCGGGACTAGCGGGGCTCAGCTCCTACGAGCAGTACTTC

v_call: TRBV2
j_call: TRBJ1-2
d_call: TRBD1
clone_size: NA
cdr3_aa: CASSLTLTGTENYGYTF
cdr3_nt: TGTGCCAGCAGCCTTACCCTAACCGGGACAGAGAACTATGGCTACACCTTC

v_call: TRBV19
j_call: TRBJ1-1
d_call: NA
clone_size: NA
cdr3_aa: CASNPGLGTEAFF
cdr3_nt: TGTGCCAGTAACCCAGGGCTTGGCACTGAAGCTTTCTTT

v_call: TRBV30
j_call: TRBJ2-4
d_call: NA
clone_size: NA
cdr3_aa: CAWSTSQNIQYF
cdr3_nt: TGTGCCTGGTCGACTAGTCAGAACATTCAGTACTTC

v_call: TRBV27
j_call: TRBJ2-1
d_call: TRBD2
clone_size: few
cdr3_aa: CASSRGTSGVNEQFF
cdr3_nt: TGTGCCAGCAGCCGGGGGACTAGCGGGGTCAATGAGCAGTTCTTC